This T cell receptor beta chain was sequenced for a study of OX40 agonist ivuxolimab in advanced cancers. Sequencing was performed with immunoSEQ multiplex PCR; in TCRdb, only in-frame clones are kept and a portion is missing. Of roughly 53,000 clones in the sample, 75% to 85% were seen once. V shed 1 base, J shed 6 bases, and the junction held 6 bases outside the gene matches. The germline V gene encodes CDR1 SGHRS and CDR2 YFSETQ. The CDR3 is 15 residues long. The rearrangement joins TRBV5-1 to TRBJ1-5; TRBD1 agrees at 8 bases. The source is an adult with an advanced solid tumor such as melanoma, head and neck, liver or kidney cancer. Sequenced here: CD4+ or CD8+ T cells sorted from blood, sampled in a trial of the OX40 agonist ivuxolimab. CDR3 residues: CASSLTGGLGQPQHF. CDR3 in DNA: TGCGCCAGCAGCTTGACAGGGGGTTTGGGTCAGCCCCAGCATTTT.